Below, 27 T cell receptor beta chains from the same sample are listed, as sequenced in a study of CD8 T cells in ankylosing spondylitis. MiXCR, run by TCRdb on the 5' RACE reads, gives a single entry per CDR3 protein. Of a few hundred thousand distinct CDR3 sequences in the sample, roughly 10% were seen once. Sequenced sample: blood, either unsorted or a sorted T cell fraction (not recorded which). The source of these receptors is a male donor with ankylosing spondylitis or in good health (not recorded which).

DNA of the CDR3: TGTGCCAGCAGCCCCGGCCTGGCGGGTGAGCAGTACTTC. Protein sequence: CASSPGLAGEQYF. The V call is TRBV13, the J call TRBJ2-7; perhaps TRBD2 as D (5 bases). CDR1 and CDR2 from the germline V gene are PRHDT and FYEKMQ (reference sequence). This CDR3 region has 13 residues. Trimming stripped 5 bases from V and 7 bases from J, with 15 bases between. Filled out from reference TRBV13 and TRBJ2-7, the complete variable domain reads AAGVIQSPRHLIKEKRETATLKCYPIPRHDTVYWYQQGPGQDPQFLISFYEKMQSDKGSIPDRFSAQQFSDYHSELNMSSLELGDSALYFCASSPGLAGEQYFGPGTRLTVT.

This clonotype was seen at least ten times. The gene calls are TRBV7-8 and TRBJ1-2; tentative D call: TRBD1 (6 bases). V was pared by 5 bases and J by 7 bases, with 17 bases between. The CDR3 is made up of 14 amino acids. Germline V gene sequence: CDR1 SGHVS, CDR2 FQNEAQ. This CDR3 is CASSLDSGGVGYTF. As DNA, the CDR3 is TGTGCCAGCAGCCTGGACAGCGGGGGGGTTGGCTACACCTTC.

This clonotype occurred many times. This rearrangement joins TRBV20-1 to TRBJ1-1; the D is unclear. The germline V gene has CDR1 DFQATT and CDR2 SNEGSKA (reference sequence). The V end was cut by 1 base, the J end by 0 bases, with 3 bases between. CDR3 length: 12 amino acids. The CDR3 loop is CSARGLNTEAFF. The CDR3 DNA is TGCAGTGCTAGAGGCTTGAACACTGAAGCTTTCTTT.

Ten or more counts support this clonotype. The rearrangement joins TRBV5-1 to TRBJ2-3; 8 bases match TRBD2. From germline, CDR1 is SGHRS and CDR2 YFSETQ. V trimming: 4 bases; J trimming: 0 bases; junction bases outside the gene matches: 4. The CDR3 is 15 residues long. CDR3: CASSRSGDSTDTQYF. CDR3 coding DNA: TGCGCCAGCAGCCGTAGCGGGGATAGCACAGATACGCAGTATTTT.

This clonotype was counted only a few times. The V gene is TRBV19, the J gene TRBJ1-5; 8 nucleotides agree with TRBD1. CDR3 length: 13 residues. The germline gives CDR1 LNHDA, CDR2 SQIVND (reference sequence). V trimming: 7 bases; J trimming: 5 bases; junction bases outside the gene matches: 4. For the CDR3, the DNA is TGTGCCAGTACTCCGACAGGGGATCAGCCCCAGCATTTT. Its protein is CASTPTGDQPQHF.

J is TRBJ1-1 and V is TRBV3-1, with a tentative D call TRBD1 (6 bases). Per the germline V gene, CDR1 is LGHDT and CDR2 is YNNKEL (reference sequence). Between the trimmed V and J ends, which lost 4 bases and 5 bases, there was a span of 17 bases. The CDR3 has 15 residues. CDR3 in amino acids: CASSPRAGAETEAFF. The CDR3 nucleotides are TGTGCCAGCAGCCCCCGCGCAGGGGCGGAGACTGAAGCTTTCTTT.

The rearrangement joins TRBV4-2 to TRBJ2-2; 14 bases match TRBD2. Per the germline V gene, CDR1 is LGHNA and CDR2 is YNFKEQ. This CDR3 contains 17 residues. V gave up 0 bases and J gave up 6 bases; unmatched junction bases: 3. The CDR3 is CASSQEPGLAGAGELFF. The CDR3 DNA sequence: TGTGCCAGCAGCCAAGAACCGGGACTAGCGGGGGCCGGGGAGCTGTTTTTT.

This clonotype was detected a few times. The chain combines TRBV5-8 with TRBJ2-3, with a possible D match to TRBD1 (5 bases). CDR1 SGHTS and CDR2 YDEGEE come from the germline V gene. Trimming took off 0 bases at V and 6 bases at J, with 8 bases between the two ends. The CDR3 totals 13 residues. In nucleotides, the CDR3 is TGTGCCAGCAGCTTGGAGGGGATGGATACGCAGTATTTT. Protein: CASSLEGMDTQYF. The full variable domain, completed using reference TRBV5-8 and TRBJ2-3, is EAGVTQSPTHLIKTRGQQATLRCSPISGHTSVYWYQQALGLGLQFLLWYDEGEERNRGNFPPRFSGRQFPNYSSELNVNALELEDSALYLCASSLEGMDTQYFGPGTRLTVL.

This clonotype was detected ten times or more. The chain carries TRBV20-1 and TRBJ1-1, with D uncertain. Germline V gene lookup returns CDR1 DFQATT and CDR2 SNEGSKA (reference sequence). The CDR3 consists of 14 residues. V shed 3 bases and J shed 1 base, with 12 bases lying between them. CDR3 amino acids: CSASPQAGNTEAFF. The DNA for the CDR3 is TGCAGTGCTAGCCCGCAGGCAGGGAACACTGAAGCTTTCTTT.

This clonotype was recorded many times. The V call is TRBV9, the J call TRBJ1-1, with D tentatively TRBD1 (5 bases). CDR1 and CDR2 from the germline V gene are SGDLS and YYNGEE. Trimming cost V 3 bases and J 3 bases, with 12 bases left between them. The CDR3 length is 14 residues. The CDR3 here is CASSDRQFDTEAFF. CDR3 DNA: TGTGCCAGCAGCGATAGACAGTTCGACACTGAAGCTTTCTTT.

This clonotype was detected many times. The rearrangement links TRBV20-1 to TRBJ1-4; D not certain. With 7 bases removed from V and 5 bases from J, the gap between germline ends came to 17 bases. Germline CDR1 DFQATT, CDR2 SNEGSKA (reference sequence). The CDR3 covers 14 residues. CDR3 sequence: CSVHKPGSNEKLFF. The CDR3 nucleotides are TGCAGTGTCCATAAGCCAGGTTCGAATGAAAAACTGTTTTTT.

This clonotype was seen a handful of times. V is TRBV5-1 and J is TRBJ2-1, with TRBD1 as a possible D gene (5 bases). The CDR3 runs 14 residues. The V and J ends lost 10 bases and 4 bases respectively, with 18 bases between them. The germline V gene encodes CDR1 SGHRS and CDR2 YFSETQ. CDR3 amino acids: CASRPQGPYNEQFF. The CDR3 DNA reads as TGCGCCTCCCGGCCCCAGGGCCCTTACAATGAGCAGTTCTTC.

This clonotype was counted at least ten times. The chain couples TRBV15 to TRBJ2-2; D could derive from TRBD1 or TRBD2 (6 bases each). Germline CDR1 is LNHNV and CDR2 is YYDKDF (reference sequence). The CDR3 is 14 residues long. V was pared by 4 bases and J by 7 bases, with 13 bases between. The CDR3 DNA reads as TGTGCCACCAGCAACGGAGAGGGGGGCGGGGAGCTGTTTTTT. This encodes CATSNGEGGGELFF.

The rearrangement links TRBV3-1 to TRBJ2-3, with 9 nucleotides matching TRBD2. The CDR3 extends over 18 amino acids. V shed 5 bases and J 0 bases; nucleotides not matched to a gene: 12. The germline gives CDR1 LGHDT, CDR2 YNNKEL (reference sequence). The CDR3 reads CASSKTSGLGRSTDTQYF. The CDR3 DNA follows: TGTGCCAGCAGCAAGACTAGCGGTTTGGGACGTAGCACAGATACGCAGTATTTT.

This rearrangement joins TRBV25-1 to TRBJ2-2; TRBD2 agrees at 11 bases. The CDR3 is made up of 19 amino acids. Germline lookup yields CDR1 MGHDK and CDR2 SYGVNS. V lost 7 bases, J lost 0 bases, and 13 bases stayed unmatched. The CDR3 DNA sequence: TGTGCCAGCACCGAGGGGCCTAGCGGGGGGCCATCGAACACCGGGGAGCTGTTTTTT. Protein: CASTEGPSGGPSNTGELFF.

The J gene is TRBJ1-4, the V gene TRBV7-6; the match to TRBD1 covers 7 bases. V gave up 5 bases and J gave up 6 bases; unmatched junction bases: 3. CDR1 SGHVS and CDR2 FNYEAQ come from the germline V gene. CDR3 length: 13 residues. CDR3: CASSQGTDEKLFF. Written as DNA, the CDR3 is TGTGCCAGCAGCCAGGGGACAGATGAAAAACTGTTTTTT.

The J gene is TRBJ2-3, the V gene TRBV6-1, with TRBD1 matching over 12 bases. Germline CDR1 MNHNS, CDR2 SASEGT. This CDR3 is 15 amino acids long. After removal of 3 bases from V and 4 bases from J, the junction contained 2 bases not matched to a gene. The CDR3 DNA is TGTGCCAGCAGTGAGGGGACAGGGGGCGCAGATACGCAGTATTTT. It codes for CASSEGTGGADTQYF.

This clonotype showed up many times. The chain joins TRBV28 to TRBJ1-6; D possibly corresponds to TRBD1 (6 bases). There are 16 residues in the CDR3. V was cut by 6 bases and J by 0 bases, with 12 bases left in between. CDR1 and CDR2 (germline): MDHEN, SYDVKM. The CDR3 here is CASSREGDSYNSPLHF. DNA for the CDR3: TGTGCCAGCAGCCGAGAGGGGGACTCCTATAATTCACCCCTCCACTTT.

In this sample, this clonotype turned up many times. This rearrangement joins TRBV5-1 to TRBJ2-1; tentative D call: TRBD1 (6 bases). CDR3 length: 16 residues. The germline gives CDR1 SGHRS, CDR2 YFSETQ. V dropped 2 bases and J dropped 3 bases, with 15 bases sitting between them. In DNA, the CDR3 is TGCGCCAGCAGCTTTGACCCGCAGGGGAGCTACAATGAGCAGTTCTTC. This codes for CASSFDPQGSYNEQFF. Full variable domain (rest looked up from reference TRBV5-1 and TRBJ2-1): KAGVTQTPRYLIKTRGQQVTLSCSPISGHRSVSWYQQTPGQGLQFLFEYFSETQRNKGNFPGRFSGRQFSNSRSEMNVSTLELGDSALYLCASSFDPQGSYNEQFFGPGTRLTVL.

This clonotype was picked up many times. The CDR3 DNA reads as TGCAGTGCTAGAGATCCCCGGGGCTCCTACGAGCAGTACTTC. This translates into CSARDPRGSYEQYF. The chain links TRBV20-1 to TRBJ2-7, with D perhaps TRBD2 (5 bases). The CDR3 runs 14 residues. Per the germline V gene, CDR1 is DFQATT and CDR2 is SNEGSKA (reference sequence). The V end lost 0 bases, the J end lost 0 bases, and 9 bases lay between the germline ends.

This clonotype was seen only a few times. This chain links TRBV2 with TRBJ1-1; 8 positions agree with TRBD1. This CDR3 contains 13 residues. Germline trimming cut 6 bases from V and 4 bases from J; bases unmatched to any gene: 4. The germline V gene encodes CDR1 SNHLY and CDR2 FYNNEI. The CDR3 sequence: CASSVDRGTEAFF. The CDR3 region has the DNA TGTGCCAGCAGCGTCGACAGGGGCACTGAAGCTTTCTTT.

This clonotype was seen repeatedly, ten times or more. This sequence joins TRBV20-1 and TRBJ2-7; either TRBD1 or TRBD2 may supply D (5 bases each). Deletions cut 7 bases from V and 1 base from J, with 23 bases between. CDR1 is DFQATT and CDR2 is SNEGSKA in the germline V gene (reference sequence). The CDR3 consists of 16 residues. CDR3 in amino acids: CSVSPLASGHSYEQYF. The CDR3 nucleotides are TGCAGTGTTAGCCCCTTGGCGAGCGGACATTCCTACGAGCAGTACTTC.

In this sample, this clonotype turned up many times. V and J are TRBV5-1 and TRBJ2-2; D is unresolved. The CDR3 covers 13 residues. V lost 1 base and J lost 6, with 7 bases in between. The germline V gene has CDR1 SGHRS and CDR2 YFSETQ. Written as DNA, the CDR3 is TGCGCCAGCAGCTTGCGCGTCGCCGGGGAGCTGTTTTTT. Its translation is CASSLRVAGELFF.

This clonotype was seen at least ten times. This chain joins TRBV20-1 and TRBJ1-2; D is ambiguous. The CDR3 sequence is 13 residues long. The V gene lost 6 bases and the J gene lost 5 bases, with 16 bases spanning the gap. CDR1 is DFQATT, CDR2 SNEGSKA, per germline (reference sequence). CDR3 residues: CSARRLIEYGYTF. DNA for the CDR3: TGCAGTGCCCGTCGCCTAATTGAGTATGGCTACACCTTC.

This clonotype was counted ten times or more. The chain joins TRBV5-1 to TRBJ2-3; D gene uncertain. CDR3 length: 16 amino acids. The V gene's germline CDR1 is SGHRS and CDR2 YFSETQ. Trimming shortened V by 4 bases and J by 6 bases, and 21 bases separated the two germline ends. CDR3 amino acids: CASSTSRSPAGDTQYF. For the CDR3, the DNA is TGCGCCAGCAGCACTTCCCGCTCCCCGGCCGGGGATACGCAGTATTTT.

There are a few counts of this clonotype. V usage is TRBV4-1 and J usage is TRBJ2-2; TRBD1 aligns across 9 bases. The germline V gene has CDR1 MGHRA and CDR2 YSYEKL. CDR3 length: 15 amino acids. Trimming took 5 bases from V and 6 from J; bases not matched to a gene: 7. CDR3 nucleotide sequence: TGCGCCAGCAGCTCCGGGACAGGGTTGCCCGGGGAGCTGTTTTTT. Its protein product is CASSSGTGLPGELFF.

The rearrangement links TRBV4-2 to TRBJ2-3; TRBD2 aligns across 14 bases. The CDR3 length is 18 residues. Germline V lookup: CDR1 LGHNA, CDR2 YNFKEQ. J gave up 4 bases and V 1 base, and 7 bases lay outside the gene matches. CDR3: CASSQARLAGGPADTQYF. The DNA of the CDR3 is TGTGCCAGCAGCCAAGCCCGACTAGCGGGGGGGCCAGCAGATACGCAGTATTTT.